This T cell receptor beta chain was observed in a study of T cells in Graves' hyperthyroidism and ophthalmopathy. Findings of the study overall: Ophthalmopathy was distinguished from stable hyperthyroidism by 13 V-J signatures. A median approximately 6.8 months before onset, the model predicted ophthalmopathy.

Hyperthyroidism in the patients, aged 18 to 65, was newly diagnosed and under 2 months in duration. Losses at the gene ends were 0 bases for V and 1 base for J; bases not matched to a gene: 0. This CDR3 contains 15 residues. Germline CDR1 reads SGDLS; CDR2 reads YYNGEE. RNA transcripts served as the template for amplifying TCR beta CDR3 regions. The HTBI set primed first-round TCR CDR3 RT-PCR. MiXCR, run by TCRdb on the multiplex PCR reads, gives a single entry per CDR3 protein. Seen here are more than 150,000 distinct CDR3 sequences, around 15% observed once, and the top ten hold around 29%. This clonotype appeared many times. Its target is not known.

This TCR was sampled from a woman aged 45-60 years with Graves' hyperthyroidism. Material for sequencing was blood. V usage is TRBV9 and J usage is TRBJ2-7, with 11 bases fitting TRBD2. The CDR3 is CASSVGLAGSYEQYF. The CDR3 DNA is TGTGCCAGCAGCGTAGGACTAGCGGGGTCCTACGAGCAGTACTTC.